The 23 T cell receptor beta chains below were found in one sample sequenced in a study of blood T cell repertoires in COVID-19. The method was immunoSEQ multiplex PCR; TCRdb's version includes in-frame clones alone and lacks a portion of them. The repertoire holds about 180,000 clones, 89% seen once, with about 2.1% in the top ten. The sample taken for sequencing was PBMCs or T cells enriched from blood (not recorded which). These receptors all come from a woman in her thirties or forties with acute COVID-19.

V usage is TRBV6-5 and J usage is TRBJ1-1; the D is unclear. The germline gives CDR1 MNHEY, CDR2 SVGAGI. The CDR3 contains 15 residues. The V end was cut by 2 bases, the J end by 2 bases, with 12 bases between. As DNA, the CDR3 is TGTGCCAGCAGTTACGTGGTAAGCGGAAACACTGAAGCTTTCTTT. This gives the protein CASSYVVSGNTEAFF.

This clone came up a few times. The chain's CDR3 is CASSEYVTLRAAGENTDTQYF. DNA of the CDR3: TGTGCCAGCAGTGAATATGTTACCCTCCGGGCTGCGGGGGAAAACACAGATACGCAGTATTTT. The rearrangement uses TRBV6-1 and TRBJ2-3; the match to TRBD2 covers 7 bases. CDR3 size: 21 residues. V gave up 2 bases and J gave up 2 bases; unmatched junction bases: 22. CDR1 is MNHNS and CDR2 is SASEGT in the germline V gene.

The chain is built from TRBV4-1 and TRBJ1-2, with D possibly being TRBD1 (5 bases). CDR3 length: 15 amino acids. Trimming cost V 1 base and J 1 base, with 10 bases left between them. Looked up from germline, CDR1 is MGHRA and CDR2 is YSYEKL. The CDR3 loop reads CASSQGTSFNYGYTF. The DNA of the CDR3 is TGCGCCAGCAGCCAAGGGACATCTTTTAACTATGGCTACACCTTC.

The gene calls are TRBV12-5 and TRBJ2-5, with TRBD1 matching over 7 bases. With 2 bases clipped from V and 4 bases from J, the junction kept 1 base outside the gene matches. The CDR3 totals 13 residues. Germline CDR1 and CDR2: LGHNT and FRNRAP. CDR3 residues: CASGLSGGETQYF. For the CDR3, the DNA is TGTGCTAGTGGTTTGTCAGGGGGAGAGACCCAGTACTTC.

The chain is built from TRBV3-1 (or the pseudogene TRBV3-2) and TRBJ2-1; TRBD2 matches at 10 bases. Germline-derived CDR1 and CDR2 are LGHDT and YNNKEL (reference sequence). The CDR3 extends over 15 amino acids. Trimming cost V 4 bases and J 2 bases; bases outside gene matches: 2. CDR3 amino acids: CASSPSGRAYNEQFF. CDR3 coding DNA: TGTGCCAGCAGCCCTAGCGGGAGAGCCTACAATGAGCAGTTCTTC.

This rearrangement joins TRBV5-1 to TRBJ2-3, with 12 bases lining up with TRBD1. The trim removed 5 bases at V and 2 bases at J, leaving 6 bases unmatched. The V gene's germline CDR1 is SGHRS and CDR2 YFSETQ. The CDR3 runs to 16 residues. CDR3 nucleotide sequence: TGCGCCAGCAGTTCCGGGACAGGGGGCCCCACAGATACGCAGTATTTT. Translation gives CASSSGTGGPTDTQYF.

The chain is built from TRBV7-5 and TRBJ1-5; TRBD1 is taken as the D call from the table, unchecked against the DNA. TRBV7-5 is a listed pseudogene. This CDR3 spans 16 amino acids. The CDR3 region is CVRTLKGGPSNQPQHF. The CDR3 region has the DNA TGTGTCAGAACCCTAAAAGGGGGACCCAGCAATCAGCCCCAGCATTTT.

This sequence joins TRBV5-1 and TRBJ2-7; 10 bases map to TRBD2. J gave up 4 bases and V 3 bases, and 7 bases lay outside the gene matches. Germline V gene lookup returns CDR1 SGHRS and CDR2 YFSETQ. The CDR3 is 15 amino acids. In DNA, the CDR3 is TGCGCCAGCAGCTCCCAAGCGGGAGGGCCTTACGAGCAGTACTTC. Translated: CASSSQAGGPYEQYF. Using reference TRBV5-1 and TRBJ2-7 for the parts outside the CDR3, the full variable domain is KAGVTQTPRYLIKTRGQQVTLSCSPISGHRSVSWYQQTPGQGLQFLFEYFSETQRNKGNFPGRFSGRQFSNSRSEMNVSTLELGDSALYLCASSSQAGGPYEQYFGPGTRLTVT.

There are a few counts of this clone. The chain uses TRBV2 and TRBJ2-2; maybe TRBD2 (6 bases). Germline V lookup: CDR1 SNHLY, CDR2 FYNNEI. The ends were cut back, 4 bases at V and 6 bases at J, with 15 bases in the middle. This CDR3 is built from 15 residues. The CDR3 sequence: CASSGEALSAGELFF. The CDR3 bases are TGTGCCAGCAGTGGGGAGGCCCTGTCCGCCGGGGAGCTGTTTTTT. The whole variable domain, remainder taken from reference TRBV2 and TRBJ2-2, is EPEVTQTPSHQVTQMGQEVILRCVPISNHLYFYWYRQILGQKVEFLVSFYNNEISEKSEIFDDQFSVERPDGSNFTLKIRSTKLEDSAMYFCASSGEALSAGELFFGEGSRLTVL.

The V call is TRBV2, the J call TRBJ2-2; maybe TRBD1 (6 bases). The CDR3 is 12 residues long. V was cut by 6 bases and J by 6 bases, with 8 bases left in between. In germline, CDR1 is SNHLY, CDR2 FYNNEI. CDR3 DNA sequence: TGTGCCAGCAGGAACAGGGCCGGGGAGCTGTTTTTT. Its protein product is CASRNRAGELFF.

V and J are TRBV24-1 and TRBJ2-1; D is possibly TRBD2 (5 bases). Germline V gene lookup returns CDR1 KGHDR and CDR2 SFDVKD. V was shortened by 9 bases and J by 4 bases, with 18 bases between the two germline ends. The CDR3 loop spans 15 amino acids. CDR3 coding DNA: TGTGCCACCGGGAGTGGGTGGACCCCATACAATGAGCAGTTCTTC. It specifies CATGSGWTPYNEQFF.

The rearrangement links TRBV5-8 to TRBJ2-4, with TRBD2 matching over 8 bases. The CDR3 contains 16 residues. The trim removed 4 bases at V and 6 bases at J, leaving 12 bases unmatched. The germline V gene encodes CDR1 SGHTS and CDR2 YDEGEE. CDR3 DNA: TGTGCCAGCAGCCCGCGCACTTTGGCGGGGGGAAACATTCAGTACTTC. Amino acids: CASSPRTLAGGNIQYF.

The rearrangement uses TRBV5-4 and TRBJ1-1; 7 bases fit TRBD1. In germline, CDR1 is SGHNT, CDR2 YYREEE (reference sequence). The CDR3 has 15 residues. Trimming took 0 bases from V and 1 from J; bases not matched to a gene: 3. DNA of the CDR3: TGTGCCAGCAGCTTGGAACAGGGGAGGAACACTGAAGCTTTCTTT. Its translation: CASSLEQGRNTEAFF.

V gene TRBV5-1 combines with J gene TRBJ1-2; 8 bases fit TRBD1. Unmatched junction bases numbered 12, after V lost 0 bases and J lost 8 bases. CDR3 size: 16 residues. Germline V gene lookup returns CDR1 SGHRS and CDR2 YFSETQ. In DNA, the CDR3 is TGCGCCAGCAGCTTGGCCGTGGACAGGGTAAACGGGGGCTACACCTTC. Its protein product is CASSLAVDRVNGGYTF.

V and J are TRBV11-3 and TRBJ2-1; a weak D match, TRBD2 (6 bases). V was cut by 3 bases and J by 7 bases, with 13 bases left in between. Germline CDR1 is SGHNT and CDR2 is YENEEA. The CDR3 has 14 amino acids. The CDR3 region has the DNA TGTGCCAGCAGCTTTGCGGCGGGGCATAATGAGCAGTTCTTC. This codes for CASSFAAGHNEQFF.

The gene calls are TRBV3-1 (or the pseudogene TRBV3-2) and TRBJ2-1, with 7 bases that match TRBD2. V lost 4 bases and J lost 4; bases outside the gene matches: 4. Per germline, CDR1 LGHDT and CDR2 YNNKEL (reference sequence). The CDR3 extends over 14 amino acids. The CDR3 coding sequence is TGTGCCAGCAGCCCCCTAGCGGAATACAATGAGCAGTTCTTC. Translation gives CASSPLAEYNEQFF.

The J gene is TRBJ1-5, the V gene TRBV21-1; TRBD1 is taken as the D call from the table, unchecked against the DNA. TRBV21-1 is reported as a pseudogene. The CDR3 has 19 residues. The CDR3 loop is CASSSGETGGNSSNQPQHF. The CDR3 DNA reads as TGTGCCAGCAGTTCTGGAGAGACAGGGGGCAACAGTTCCAATCAGCCCCAGCATTTT.

The chain couples TRBV13 to TRBJ1-1; a weak D match, TRBD1 (5 bases). V was pared by 2 bases and J by 1 base, with 11 bases between. The CDR3 consists of 15 residues. From germline, CDR1 is PRHDT and CDR2 FYEKMQ (reference sequence). This CDR3 reads CASSLYRGKNTEAFF. The CDR3 DNA is TGTGCCAGCAGCTTATATCGGGGGAAGAACACTGAAGCTTTCTTT.

This chain joins TRBV19 and TRBJ1-5; TRBD1 might be the D (5 bases). Germline V gene data show CDR1 as LNHDA and CDR2 as SQIVND (reference sequence). CDR3 size: 15 residues. V was clipped by 3 bases and J by 5 bases, with 14 bases between them. CDR3 nucleotides: TGTGCCAGTAGTATTTGGGGGAGGGAACATCAGCCCCAGCATTTT. It specifies CASSIWGREHQPQHF.

J is TRBJ2-1 and V is TRBV5-1, with 9 nucleotides matching TRBD1. The CDR3 totals 15 residues. Germline CDR1 and CDR2: SGHRS and YFSETQ. The V gene end was trimmed by 2 bases and the J gene end by 9 bases; junction bases not matched to a gene: 9. CDR3 protein: CASSFGDRELSEQFF. CDR3 DNA sequence: TGCGCCAGCAGCTTTGGGGACAGGGAGCTGAGTGAGCAGTTCTTC.

The chain uses TRBV19 and TRBJ2-2, with 13 bases identical to TRBD2. In germline, CDR1 is LNHDA, CDR2 SQIVND (reference sequence). The V gene end was trimmed by 6 bases and the J gene end by 2 bases; junction bases not matched to a gene: 6. This CDR3 contains 17 residues. The CDR3 region has the DNA TGTGCCAGTAGGCCGGGACTAGCGGGACCTAACACCGGGGAGCTGTTTTTT. Its translation is CASRPGLAGPNTGELFF.

The rearrangement uses TRBV6-2 or TRBV6-3 and TRBJ1-2, with 7 bases matching TRBD1. V was clipped by 6 bases and J by 0 bases; unmatched bases: 4. CDR3 length: 14 amino acids. The V gene's germline CDR1 is MNHEY and CDR2 SVGEGT. The CDR3 here is CASSRQGANYGYTF. Here the CDR3 DNA reads TGTGCCAGCAGCCGACAGGGTGCTAACTATGGCTACACCTTC.

This chain connects TRBV7-9 to TRBJ2-3; D perhaps matches TRBD2 (6 bases). Germline V gene sequence: CDR1 SEHNR, CDR2 FQNEAQ (reference sequence). This CDR3 contains 12 residues. V was clipped by 8 bases and J by 0 bases, with 6 bases between them. The CDR3, as DNA: TGTGCCAGCGGGACTAGCACAGATACGCAGTATTTT. Protein: CASGTSTDTQYF.